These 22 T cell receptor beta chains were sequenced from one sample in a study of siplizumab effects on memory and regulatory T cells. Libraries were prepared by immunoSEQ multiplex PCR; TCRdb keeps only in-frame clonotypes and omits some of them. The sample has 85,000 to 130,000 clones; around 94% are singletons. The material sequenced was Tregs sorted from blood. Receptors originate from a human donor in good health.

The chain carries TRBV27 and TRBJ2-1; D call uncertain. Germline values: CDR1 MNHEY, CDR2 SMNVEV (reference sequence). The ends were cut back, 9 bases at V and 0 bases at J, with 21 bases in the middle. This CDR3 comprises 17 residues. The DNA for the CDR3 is TGTGCCAGTCGGTTGGGAATTTGGGGTGTCTCCTACAATGAGCAGTTCTTC. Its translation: CASRLGIWGVSYNEQFF.

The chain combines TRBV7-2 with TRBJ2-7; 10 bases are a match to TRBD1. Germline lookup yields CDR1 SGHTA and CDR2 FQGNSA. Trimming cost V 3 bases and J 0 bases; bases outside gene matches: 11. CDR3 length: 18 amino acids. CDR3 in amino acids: CASSFGLQWTGGSYEQYF. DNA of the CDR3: TGTGCCAGCAGCTTCGGCCTTCAATGGACAGGGGGCTCCTACGAGCAGTACTTC.

The CDR3 DNA is TGTGCCAGCAGTTTAACCGGGACAGAGCCTTACAATGAGCAGTTCTTC. This codes for CASSLTGTEPYNEQFF. V usage is TRBV27 and J usage is TRBJ2-1, with 7 bases fitting TRBD1. The junction had 8 bases not matched to a gene; V was cut back by 2 bases and J by 4 bases. The length of the CDR3 is 16 residues. In germline, CDR1 is MNHEY, CDR2 SMNVEV (reference sequence).

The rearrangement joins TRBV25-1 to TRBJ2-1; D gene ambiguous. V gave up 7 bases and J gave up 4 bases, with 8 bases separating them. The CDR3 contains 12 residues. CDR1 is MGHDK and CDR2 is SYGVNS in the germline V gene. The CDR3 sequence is CASTTVYNEQFF. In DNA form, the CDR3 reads TGTGCCAGCACAACAGTTTACAATGAGCAGTTCTTC.

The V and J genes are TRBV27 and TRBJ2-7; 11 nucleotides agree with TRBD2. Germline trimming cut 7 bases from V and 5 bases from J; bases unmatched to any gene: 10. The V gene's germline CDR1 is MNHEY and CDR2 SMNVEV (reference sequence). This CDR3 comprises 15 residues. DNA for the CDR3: TGTGCCAGCATTTCACTACTAGCGGGAGACCACGAGCAGTACTTC. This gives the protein CASISLLAGDHEQYF.

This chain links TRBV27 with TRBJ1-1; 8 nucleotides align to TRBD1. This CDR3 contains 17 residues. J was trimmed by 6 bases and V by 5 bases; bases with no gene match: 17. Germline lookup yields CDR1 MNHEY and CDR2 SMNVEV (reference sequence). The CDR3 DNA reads TGTGCCAGCAGTCTACAAAGTAGAGGACAGGGTAGGGCTGAAGCTTTCTTT. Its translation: CASSLQSRGQGRAEAFF.

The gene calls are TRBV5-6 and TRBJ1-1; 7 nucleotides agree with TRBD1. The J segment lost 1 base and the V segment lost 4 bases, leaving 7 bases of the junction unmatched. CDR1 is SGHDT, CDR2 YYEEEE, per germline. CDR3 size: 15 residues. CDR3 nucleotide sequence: TGTGCCAGCAGCCCCCTTACAGGGGAGAACACTGAAGCTTTCTTT. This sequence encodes CASSPLTGENTEAFF.

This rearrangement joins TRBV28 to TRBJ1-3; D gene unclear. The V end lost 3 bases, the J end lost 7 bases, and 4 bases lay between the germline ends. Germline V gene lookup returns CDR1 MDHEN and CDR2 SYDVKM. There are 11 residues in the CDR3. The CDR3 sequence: CASSFGNTIYF. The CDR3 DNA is TGTGCCAGCAGTTTTGGTAACACCATATATTTT.

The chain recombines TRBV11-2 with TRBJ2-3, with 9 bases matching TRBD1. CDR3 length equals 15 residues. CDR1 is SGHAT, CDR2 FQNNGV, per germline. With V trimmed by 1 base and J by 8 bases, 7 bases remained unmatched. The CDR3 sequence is CASSLGGQGTGTQYF. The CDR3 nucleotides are TGTGCCAGCAGCTTAGGGGGACAGGGAACGGGTACGCAGTATTTT. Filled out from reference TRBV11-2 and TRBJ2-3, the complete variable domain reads EAGVAQSPRYKIIEKRQSVAFWCNPISGHATLYWYQQILGQGPKLLIQFQNNGVVDDSQLPKDRFSAERLKGVDSTLKIQPAKLEDSAVYLCASSLGGQGTGTQYFGPGTRLTVL.

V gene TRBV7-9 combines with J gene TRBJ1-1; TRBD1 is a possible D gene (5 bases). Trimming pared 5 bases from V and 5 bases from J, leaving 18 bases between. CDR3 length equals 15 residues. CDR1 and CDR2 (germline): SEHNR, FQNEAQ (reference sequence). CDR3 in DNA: TGTGCCAGCAGCCAATTCCATCTATACAGGACTGAAGCTTTCTTT. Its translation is CASSQFHLYRTEAFF.

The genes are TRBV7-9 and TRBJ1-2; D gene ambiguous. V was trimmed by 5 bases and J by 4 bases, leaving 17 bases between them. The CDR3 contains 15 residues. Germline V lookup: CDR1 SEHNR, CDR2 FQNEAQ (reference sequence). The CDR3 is CASSIVRLRSYGYTF. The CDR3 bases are TGTGCCAGCAGCATCGTGAGACTGAGATCCTATGGCTACACCTTC.

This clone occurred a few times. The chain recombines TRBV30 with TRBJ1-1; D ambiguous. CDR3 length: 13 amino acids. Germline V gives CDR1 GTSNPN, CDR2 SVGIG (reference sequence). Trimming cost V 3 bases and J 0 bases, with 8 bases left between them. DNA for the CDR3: TGTGCCTGGAGCCCACAGCTGAACACTGAAGCTTTCTTT. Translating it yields CAWSPQLNTEAFF.

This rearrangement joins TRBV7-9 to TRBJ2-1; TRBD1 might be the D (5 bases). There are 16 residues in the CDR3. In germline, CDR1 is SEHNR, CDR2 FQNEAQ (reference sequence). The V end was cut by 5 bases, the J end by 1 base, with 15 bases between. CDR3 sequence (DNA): TGTGCCAGCAGCGTTAGACAGCCCGGGTCCTACAATGAGCAGTTCTTC. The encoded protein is CASSVRQPGSYNEQFF.

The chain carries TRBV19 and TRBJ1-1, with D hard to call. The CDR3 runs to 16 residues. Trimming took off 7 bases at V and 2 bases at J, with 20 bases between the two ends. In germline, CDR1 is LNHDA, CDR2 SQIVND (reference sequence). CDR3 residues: CASTTYLRAPNTEAFF. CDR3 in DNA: TGTGCCAGTACAACGTACCTTCGGGCCCCAAACACTGAAGCTTTCTTT. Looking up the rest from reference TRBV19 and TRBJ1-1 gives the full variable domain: DGGITQSPKYLFRKEGQNVTLSCEQNLNHDAMYWYRQDPGQGLRLIYYSQIVNDFQKGDIAEGYSVSREKKESFPLTVTSAQKNPTAFYLCASTTYLRAPNTEAFFGQGTRLTVV.

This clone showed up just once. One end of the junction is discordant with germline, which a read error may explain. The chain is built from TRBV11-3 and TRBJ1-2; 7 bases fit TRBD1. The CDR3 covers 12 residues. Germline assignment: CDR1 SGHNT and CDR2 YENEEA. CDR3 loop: CASSPRPGQPVF. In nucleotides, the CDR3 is TGTGCCAGCAGCCCGCGACCGGGACAGCCCGTGTTC.

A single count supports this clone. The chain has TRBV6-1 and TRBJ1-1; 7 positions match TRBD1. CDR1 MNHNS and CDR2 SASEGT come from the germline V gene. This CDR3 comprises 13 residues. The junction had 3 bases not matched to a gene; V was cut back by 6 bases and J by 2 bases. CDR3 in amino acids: CASSTGVNTEAFF. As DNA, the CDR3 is TGTGCCAGCAGCACAGGGGTCAACACTGAAGCTTTCTTT.

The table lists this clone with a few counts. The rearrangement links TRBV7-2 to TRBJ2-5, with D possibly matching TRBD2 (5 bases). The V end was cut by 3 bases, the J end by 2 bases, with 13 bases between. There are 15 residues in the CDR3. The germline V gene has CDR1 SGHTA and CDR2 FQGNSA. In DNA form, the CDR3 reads TGTGCCAGCAGCTTTTCAGGCGGACTGCAAGAGACCCAGTACTTC. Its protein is CASSFSGGLQETQYF. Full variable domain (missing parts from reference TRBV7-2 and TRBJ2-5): GAGVSQSPSNKVTEKGKDVELRCDPISGHTALYWYRQSLGQGLEFLIYFQGNSAPDKSGLPSDRFSAERTGGSVSTLTIQRTQQEDSAVYLCASSFSGGLQETQYFGPGTRLLVL.

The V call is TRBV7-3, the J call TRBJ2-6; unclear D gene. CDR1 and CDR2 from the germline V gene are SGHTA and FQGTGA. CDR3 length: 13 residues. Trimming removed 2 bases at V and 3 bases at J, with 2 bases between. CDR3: CASSLGGANVLTF. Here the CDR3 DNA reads TGTGCCAGCAGCTTAGGTGGGGCCAACGTCCTGACTTTC.

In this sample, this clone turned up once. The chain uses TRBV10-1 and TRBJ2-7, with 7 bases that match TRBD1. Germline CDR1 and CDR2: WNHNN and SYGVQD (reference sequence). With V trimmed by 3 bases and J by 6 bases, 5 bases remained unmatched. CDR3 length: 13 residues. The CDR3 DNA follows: TGCGCCAGCAGTGATTTTACAGGGGCCGAGCAGTACTTC. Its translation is CASSDFTGAEQYF.

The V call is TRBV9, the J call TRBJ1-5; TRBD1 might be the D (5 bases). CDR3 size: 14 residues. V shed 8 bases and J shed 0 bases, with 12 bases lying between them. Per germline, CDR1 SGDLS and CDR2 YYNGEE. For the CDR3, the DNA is TGTGCCAGAAGGGGCAAGAATAGCAATCAGCCCCAGCATTTT. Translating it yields CARRGKNSNQPQHF.

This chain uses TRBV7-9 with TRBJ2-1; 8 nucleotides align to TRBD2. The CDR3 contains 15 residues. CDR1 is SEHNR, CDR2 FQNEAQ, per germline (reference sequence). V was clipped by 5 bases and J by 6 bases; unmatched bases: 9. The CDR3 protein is CASSRGLETVNEQFF. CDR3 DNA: TGTGCCAGCAGCAGGGGACTAGAAACCGTCAATGAGCAGTTCTTC. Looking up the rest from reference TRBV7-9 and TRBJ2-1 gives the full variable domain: DTGVSQNPRHKITKRGQNVTFRCDPISEHNRLYWYRQTLGQGPEFLTYFQNEAQLEKSRLLSDRFSAERPKGSFSTLEIQRTEQGDSAMYLCASSRGLETVNEQFFGPGTRLTVL.

The CDR3 loop reads CASIDAGMDEQYF. For the CDR3, the DNA is TGTGCCAGCATTGATGCAGGGATGGACGAGCAGTACTTC. The chain carries TRBV28 and TRBJ2-7, with a weak D call TRBD1 (5 bases). Germline CDR1 reads MDHEN; CDR2 reads SYDVKM. V shed 7 bases and J shed 5 bases, with 15 bases lying between them. The CDR3 is made up of 13 amino acids.